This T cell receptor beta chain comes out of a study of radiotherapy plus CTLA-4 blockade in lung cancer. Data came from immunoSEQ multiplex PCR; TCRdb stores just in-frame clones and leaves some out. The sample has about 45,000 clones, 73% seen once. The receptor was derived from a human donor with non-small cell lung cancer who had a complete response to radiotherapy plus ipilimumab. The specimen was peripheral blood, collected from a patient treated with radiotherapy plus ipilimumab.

The CDR3 coding sequence is TGCGCCAGCAGTGACCCGGGGGGCGGAGAGACCCAGTACTTC. Amino acids: CASSDPGGGETQYF. The gene calls are TRBV10-1 and TRBJ2-5, with D tentatively TRBD2 (7 bases). Germline V CDR1 and CDR2: WNHNN, SYGVQD (reference sequence). The V end was cut by 3 bases, the J end by 4 bases, with 12 bases between. The length of the CDR3 is 14 residues.